The 24 T cell receptor beta chains below all came from one sample that was sequenced in a study of radiation and T cells in renal cell carcinoma. The sample's time point: blood 4 weeks post-SBRT, at nephrectomy. As for treatment: 15 Gy SBRT to primary tumor, nephrectomy 4 weeks later. Here immunoSEQ multiplex PCR was the method, and the copy in TCRdb shows in-frame clones only, minus some. The sample consists of about 170,000 clones, less than 90% of them appearing once. This specimen consisted of blood, obtained from a patient whose treatment included radiotherapy and nephrectomy. These receptors all stem from a woman in her fifties or sixties with renal cell carcinoma.

The chain has TRBV14 and TRBJ1-1, with D possibly TRBD1 on 6 matching bases. With 2 bases removed from V and 11 bases from J, the gap between germline ends came to 21 bases. Germline V gene data show CDR1 as SGHDN and CDR2 as FVKESK. CDR3 size: 15 residues. As DNA, the CDR3 is TGTGCCAGCAGCCAATCAACAGGGAATTTAGCGCGGGCTTTCTTT. It specifies CASSQSTGNLARAFF.

The rearrangement uses TRBV5-1 and TRBJ2-2; D gene uncertain. Per the germline V gene, CDR1 is SGHRS and CDR2 is YFSETQ. The CDR3 spans 20 residues. V dropped 4 bases and J dropped 5 bases, with 30 bases sitting between them. The CDR3, as DNA: TGCGCCAGCAGCCCCACTGATCAGGCCGTCAAATTTTTAGGGACCGGGGAGCTGTTTTTT. Protein sequence: CASSPTDQAVKFLGTGELFF. Combining the CDR3 with reference TRBV5-1 and TRBJ2-2 gives the whole variable domain KAGVTQTPRYLIKTRGQQVTLSCSPISGHRSVSWYQQTPGQGLQFLFEYFSETQRNKGNFPGRFSGRQFSNSRSEMNVSTLELGDSALYLCASSPTDQAVKFLGTGELFFGEGSRLTVL.

The rearrangement uses TRBV18 and TRBJ1-1; 7 positions agree with TRBD1. CDR3 length: 14 residues. Looked up from germline, CDR1 is KGHSH and CDR2 is LQKENI. The J segment lost 2 bases and the V segment lost 6 bases, leaving 6 bases of the junction unmatched. CDR3 nucleotides: TGTGCCAGCTCTTCGGACAGGAGCAACACTGAAGCTTTCTTT. Its protein product is CASSSDRSNTEAFF.

This clone was recorded only once. The chain is built from TRBV5-6 and TRBJ2-4; D possibly corresponds to TRBD2 (6 bases). This CDR3 has 14 amino acids. Germline V CDR1 and CDR2: SGHDT, YYEEEE. Trimming cost V 2 bases and J 15 bases, with 21 bases left between them. CDR3 bases: TGTGCCAGCAGCTTACGCACTAGCTATACAAGGGGGTACTTC. It translates to CASSLRTSYTRGYF.

This clone has only one observation. V gene TRBV5-1 combines with J gene TRBJ2-3, with D possibly being TRBD1 or TRBD2 (5 bases each). V was clipped by 0 bases and J by 4 bases, with 21 bases between them. CDR1 is SGHRS and CDR2 is YFSETQ in the germline V gene. The CDR3 is made up of 18 amino acids. This CDR3 reads CASSLAVGGTTHADTQYF. The DNA for the CDR3 is TGCGCCAGCAGCTTGGCCGTGGGTGGGACCACCCACGCAGATACGCAGTATTTT.

The gene calls are TRBV18 and TRBJ1-1; possibly TRBD1 for D (5 bases). Germline loops: CDR1 KGHSH, CDR2 LQKENI. V lost 0 bases and J lost 5, with 10 bases in between. The CDR3 has 14 residues. Here the CDR3 DNA reads TGTGCCAGCTCACCACCGGGGGATTTAACTGAAGCTTTCTTT. Translation gives CASSPPGDLTEAFF.

This chain links TRBV6-1 with TRBJ1-3, with D perhaps TRBD1 (6 bases). The V gene lost 0 bases and the J gene lost 0 bases, with 15 bases spanning the gap. The germline V gene has CDR1 MNHNS and CDR2 SASEGT. CDR3 length: 18 amino acids. Here the CDR3 DNA reads TGTGCCAGCAGTGAAGCCCAGGGGAAGGATCTCTCTGGAAACACCATATATTTT. Translation gives CASSEAQGKDLSGNTIYF.

This clone was observed a single time. V and J are TRBV6-4 and TRBJ2-3, with a tentative D call TRBD2 (6 bases). Germline V gene data show CDR1 as MRHNA and CDR2 as SNTAGT. The CDR3 has 15 residues. Trimming cost V 0 bases and J 2 bases, with 9 bases left between them. The chain's CDR3 is CASSDSGLPTDTQYF. The CDR3 nucleotides read TGTGCCAGCAGTGACTCGGGACTCCCCACAGATACGCAGTATTTT.

V usage is TRBV6-1 and J usage is TRBJ2-1; D may be TRBD1 or TRBD2 (6 bases each). This CDR3 is 19 amino acids long. CDR1 MNHNS and CDR2 SASEGT come from the germline V gene. The ends were cut back, 3 bases at V and 4 bases at J, with 25 bases in the middle. The CDR3 nucleotides read TGTGCCAGCAGTGAGGTGGGAAGTGGGGGCATCGGAGGGTACAATGAGCAGTTCTTC. Amino acid sequence: CASSEVGSGGIGGYNEQFF.

This sequence joins TRBV19 and TRBJ2-2, with 7 bases matching TRBD1. Germline V lookup: CDR1 LNHDA, CDR2 SQIVND (reference sequence). This CDR3 contains 15 residues. Trimming removed 9 bases from V and 0 bases from J; junction bases left unmatched: 7. The CDR3 DNA sequence: TGTGCCAGCCGAGACAGGGTCACGAACACCGGGGAGCTGTTTTTT. This sequence encodes CASRDRVTNTGELFF.

The chain combines TRBV5-4 with TRBJ1-1, with TRBD1 matching over 8 bases. Looked up from germline, CDR1 is SGHNT and CDR2 is YYREEE (reference sequence). The J segment lost 3 bases and the V segment lost 4 bases, leaving 5 bases of the junction unmatched. CDR3 size: 14 residues. CDR3 DNA sequence: TGTGCCAGCAGCGTACGGACAGGGCACACTGAAGCTTTCTTT. This translates into CASSVRTGHTEAFF.

The rearrangement links TRBV30 to TRBJ2-7, with TRBD1 matching 8 bases. The CDR3 contains 14 residues. After removal of 3 bases from V and 6 bases from J, the junction contained 10 bases not matched to a gene. Germline CDR1 GTSNPN, CDR2 SVGIG (reference sequence). CDR3 coding DNA: TGTGCCTGGAGCCTGGGGCAGGGGGCGACCGAGCAGTACTTC. Translating it yields CAWSLGQGATEQYF.

In its sample, this clone was seen once. The rearrangement joins TRBV5-4 to TRBJ2-7; D might be TRBD1 (5 bases). Per germline, CDR1 SGHNT and CDR2 YYREEE (reference sequence). Trimming removed 0 bases from V and 2 bases from J, with 9 bases in between. There are 14 residues in the CDR3. CDR3 DNA: TGTGCCAGCAGCTTGGGGGGCCAACCCTACGAGCAGTACTTC. Protein: CASSLGGQPYEQYF.

The chain joins TRBV5-1 to TRBJ1-1, with D possibly TRBD1 on 6 matching bases. The CDR3 is 15 residues long. Germline CDR1 reads SGHRS; CDR2 reads YFSETQ. With 0 bases removed from V and 3 bases from J, the gap between germline ends came to 12 bases. The CDR3 nucleotides are TGCGCCAGCAGCTTGGAGGCAGGGGCGGACACTGAAGCTTTCTTT. This translates into CASSLEAGADTEAFF.

This rearrangement joins TRBV5-4 to TRBJ1-1; D might be TRBD1 (5 bases). The germline V and J ends were trimmed by 2 bases and 4 bases, with 21 bases remaining between them. Germline values: CDR1 SGHNT, CDR2 YYREEE (reference sequence). This CDR3 contains 17 residues. CDR3 DNA sequence: TGTGCCAGCAGCTTCATCATTTCCACAGGTCCGAGCACTGAAGCTTTCTTT. It codes for CASSFIISTGPSTEAFF.

The chain links TRBV5-1 to TRBJ1-2; D might be TRBD1 (5 bases). The CDR3 is 14 amino acids. CDR1 is SGHRS, CDR2 YFSETQ, per germline. V was trimmed by 2 bases and J by 8 bases, leaving 16 bases between them. Here the CDR3 DNA reads TGCGCCAGCAGCTTCCCGGACAAAGTTCAGGGCTACACCTTC. Protein product: CASSFPDKVQGYTF.

This clone has a single count. The genes are TRBV7-2 and TRBJ1-2, with TRBD1 matching 7 bases. Germline V CDR1 and CDR2: SGHTA, FQGNSA. V was clipped by 8 bases and J by 4 bases; unmatched bases: 7. The CDR3 has 13 residues. The CDR3 bases are TGTGCCAGCTCCCCCTCAGGGGGCTATGGCTACACCTTC. Translation: CASSPSGGYGYTF.

The rearrangement links TRBV7-2 to TRBJ2-5; 9 bases align to TRBD1. After removal of 6 bases from V and 2 bases from J, the junction contained 7 bases not matched to a gene. This CDR3 has 15 residues. Germline lookup yields CDR1 SGHTA and CDR2 FQGNSA. CDR3 protein: CASRGDRVGQETQYF. The DNA for the CDR3 is TGTGCCAGCAGGGGGGACAGGGTAGGGCAAGAGACCCAGTACTTC.

The V and J genes are TRBV5-6 and TRBJ2-6; D call uncertain. The V and J ends lost 7 bases and 2 bases respectively, with 7 bases between them. CDR1 and CDR2 from the germline V gene are SGHDT and YYEEEE. CDR3 length: 13 amino acids. CDR3 residues: CASAPAGANVLTF. DNA of the CDR3: TGTGCCAGCGCCCCCGCTGGGGCCAACGTCCTGACTTTC. Supplemented by reference TRBV5-6 and TRBJ2-6, the full variable domain reads DAGVTQSPTHLIKTRGQQVTLRCSPKSGHDTVSWYQQALGQGPQFIFQYYEEEERQRGNFPDRFSGHQFPNYSSELNVNALLLGDSALYLCASAPAGANVLTFGAGSRLTVL.

This chain connects TRBV6-1 to TRBJ1-1; 7 bases line up with TRBD1. The CDR3 is made up of 15 amino acids. Per germline, CDR1 MNHNS and CDR2 SASEGT. J gave up 1 base and V 3 bases, and 5 bases lay outside the gene matches. The CDR3 coding sequence is TGTGCCAGCAGTGACCGGACAGGCCAGAACACTGAAGCTTTCTTT. Translated, it gives CASSDRTGQNTEAFF.

The CDR3: CASSLWGLNQPQHF. CDR3 sequence (DNA): TGTGCCAGCAGCTTATGGGGCCTGAATCAGCCCCAGCATTTT. The chain joins TRBV7-2 to TRBJ1-5, with D perhaps TRBD1 (5 bases). V lost 2 bases to trimming and J lost 4 bases, with 9 bases between them. CDR1 and CDR2 (germline): SGHTA, FQGNSA. The CDR3 spans 14 residues. The whole variable domain, filled in from reference TRBV7-2 and TRBJ1-5, reads GAGVSQSPSNKVTEKGKDVELRCDPISGHTALYWYRQSLGQGLEFLIYFQGNSAPDKSGLPSDRFSAERTGGSVSTLTIQRTQQEDSAVYLCASSLWGLNQPQHFGDGTRLSIL.

The chain carries TRBV11-3 and TRBJ2-5, with D possibly TRBD1 on 5 matching bases. Germline-derived CDR1 and CDR2 are SGHNT and YENEEA. CDR3 length: 16 amino acids. Deletions cut 4 bases from V and 4 bases from J, with 19 bases between. In nucleotides, the CDR3 is TGTGCCAGCAGCTCCCGTAAGGGCCAGGGTGGAGAGACCCAGTACTTC. Residues: CASSSRKGQGGETQYF.

The chain employs TRBV19 and TRBJ2-3; 10 bases agree with TRBD2. This CDR3 has 17 residues. V lost 7 bases and J lost 1; bases outside the gene matches: 11. Germline CDR1 and CDR2: LNHDA and SQIVND (reference sequence). The CDR3 loop reads CASTALGLAGGTDTQYF. In DNA, the CDR3 is TGTGCCAGTACCGCCCTTGGTCTAGCGGGGGGCACAGATACGCAGTATTTT. The full variable domain, completed using reference TRBV19 and TRBJ2-3, is DGGITQSPKYLFRKEGQNVTLSCEQNLNHDAMYWYRQDPGQGLRLIYYSQIVNDFQKGDIAEGYSVSREKKESFPLTVTSAQKNPTAFYLCASTALGLAGGTDTQYFGPGTRLTVL.

The chain employs TRBV18 and TRBJ2-5; the match to TRBD1 covers 10 bases. The CDR3 runs 13 residues. V gave up 8 bases and J gave up 5 bases; unmatched junction bases: 5. Per the germline V gene, CDR1 is KGHSH and CDR2 is LQKENI. In DNA form, the CDR3 reads TGTGCCAGCACCCGGGACAGGGGCGAGACCCAGTACTTC. The encoded protein is CASTRDRGETQYF.